The rows below give T cell receptor beta chains drawn from one sample of a study of shared clonotypes between healthy human individuals. Assay used: immunoSEQ multiplex PCR; TCRdb lists only in-frame clones, some missing. The sample contains about 320,000 clones, around 90% of which appear only once. Sample: memory CD8+ T cells sorted from blood. The receptor source for this set is a man between 18 and 35 years old in good health. Each CDR3 is given with its conserved first and last residue. D genes are given only for firm matches. Size is stated for part of the rows, as once, few or many counts, or as a class when the clone is expanded.

abundance	v_gene	j_gene	d_gene	CDR3nt	CDR3aa
.	TRBV6-1	TRBJ2-7	.	TGTGCCAGCAGTGTCATCACCAACACCTACGAGCAGTACTTC	CASSVITNTYEQYF
.	TRBV29-1	TRBJ2-7	.	TGCAGCGTTGCCGGGGGTTCTGGCGACGAGCAGTACTTC	CSVAGGSGDEQYF
.	TRBV9	TRBJ1-3	TRBD1	TGTGCCAGCAGCGTAGGGACAGGGGCTGGAAACACCATATATTTT	CASSVGTGAGNTIYF
.	TRBV5-1	TRBJ2-7	.	TGCGCCAGCAGCCTCGCGGCGGGATGGACCGAGTACGAGTCGCAGTACTTC	CASSLAAGWTEYESQYF
.	TRBV5-8	TRBJ2-3	TRBD1	TGTGCCAGCAGCTTTCCTCGCCTGGACAGGGGGCTAGATACGCAGTATTTT	CASSFPRLDRGLDTQYF
many	TRBV2	TRBJ2-2	TRBD2	TGTGCCAGCAACCCCCGCATAGCGGGAGACCTAACCGGGGAGCTGTTTTTT	CASNPRIAGDLTGELFF
.	TRBV6-5	TRBJ1-2	.	TGTGCCAGCAGGCCCGATAACTATGGCTACACCTTC	CASRPDNYGYTF
.	TRBV4-1	TRBJ2-7	.	TGCGCCAGCAGCCACTCCGTTGGCGAGCAGTACTTC	CASSHSVGEQYF
.	TRBV7-9	TRBJ2-3	TRBD2	TGTGCCAGCAGCTTGGCGGGAGCCAAGGATACGCAGTATTTT	CASSLAGAKDTQYF
.	TRBV14	TRBJ1-1	.	TGTGCCAGCAGCCGGGGACGGCTGAACACTGAAGCTTTCTTT	CASSRGRLNTEAFF
.	TRBV29-1	TRBJ2-5	TRBD1	TGCAGCGTTTCAGCTCGACAGGGATCGGGGGAGACCCAGTACTTC	CSVSARQGSGETQYF
few	TRBV5-6	TRBJ2-3	.	TGTGCCAGCAGCTTTGTCGGGGAGGGGGGCACAGATACGCAGTATTTT	CASSFVGEGGTDTQYF
.	TRBV15	TRBJ2-7	TRBD1	TGTGCCACCAGCAGAGTAACAGGGGGCAGAGACGAGCAGTACTTC	CATSRVTGGRDEQYF
once	TRBV6-5	TRBJ2-7	TRBD2	TGTGCCAGCAGTTACCAGGCGGGAGAGGGCTACGAGCAGTACTTC	CASSYQAGEGYEQYF
.	TRBV7-9	TRBJ2-1	.	TGTGCCAGCGATCCCGGACCATACAATGAGCAGTTCTTC	CASDPGPYNEQFF
.	TRBV10-2	TRBJ1-3	.	TGCGCCAGCAGTGAGTCGATAGACACCTCTGGAAACACCATATATTTT	CASSESIDTSGNTIYF
.	TRBV4-1	TRBJ2-7	.	TGCGCCAGCAGCCAAGCGGGTTCCTACGAGCAGTACTTC	CASSQAGSYEQYF
.	TRBV6-6	TRBJ1-2	.	TGTGCCAGCAGTCCCGATCCCTATGGCTACACCTTC	CASSPDPYGYTF
.	TRBV5-6	TRBJ2-7	.	TGTGCCAGCAGCTTGGGAGCATACGAGCAGTACTTC	CASSLGAYEQYF